What follows are 12 T cell receptor beta chains derived from one specimen sequenced in a study of T-cell reconstitution after alpha-beta-depleted transplantation in children. During its preparation, the TCRbeta library received unique molecular identifiers. TCRdb re-derived calls from the PCR reads in MiXCR, one entry per CDR3 protein. The repertoire has 800,000 to 1,000,000 distinct CDR3 sequences, about 29% of them found once; the top ten carry roughly 30%. Material: PBMCs, mostly from graft donor cells, obtained 360 days after TCRalphabeta/CD19-depleted stem cell transplant. All receptors come from a boy younger than two who had a stem cell transplant for SCID, so the T cells may come from the graft donor.

This clonotype was detected a few times. This rearrangement joins TRBV5-1 to TRBJ2-1; D unclear. Germline CDR1 and CDR2: SGHRS and YFSETQ. CDR3 length equals 15 residues. Trimming removed 1 base from V and 5 bases from J, with 13 bases in between. As DNA, the CDR3 is TGCGCCAGCAGCTTGCTCCCCCCCTGGAACAATGAGCAGTTCTTC. The encoded protein is CASSLLPPWNNEQFF.

This clonotype occurred a few times. The chain couples TRBV29-1 to TRBJ2-1; tentative D call: TRBD1 (5 bases). The CDR3 extends over 13 amino acids. V was trimmed by 3 bases and J by 10 bases, leaving 16 bases between them. Germline V lookup: CDR1 SQVTM, CDR2 ANQGSEA. In DNA form, the CDR3 reads TGCAGCGTTGAGCTGCAGGGCGTTACGGAGCAGTTCTTC. Translated, it gives CSVELQGVTEQFF.

V gene TRBV20-1 combines with J gene TRBJ2-1; D may be TRBD1 (5 bases). This CDR3 has 15 amino acids. The V end lost 6 bases, the J end lost 3 bases, and 18 bases lay between the germline ends. Germline-derived CDR1 and CDR2 are DFQATT and SNEGSKA (reference sequence). The CDR3 region is CSAPEQDGFYNEQFF. In DNA, the CDR3 is TGCAGTGCGCCCGAACAGGACGGGTTCTACAATGAGCAGTTCTTC.

This rearrangement joins TRBV7-2 to TRBJ2-7; D is unresolved. Germline V gene lookup returns CDR1 SGHTA and CDR2 FQGNSA. V was pared by 2 bases and J by 2 bases, with 13 bases between. The CDR3 loop spans 15 amino acids. The CDR3 DNA sequence: TGTGCCAGCAGCTTAAACCCAACAATCCCCTACGAGCAGTACTTC. This encodes CASSLNPTIPYEQYF.

The V and J genes are TRBV20-1 and TRBJ2-2, with D tentatively TRBD2 (6 bases). The germline CDR1 and CDR2 sequences are DFQATT and SNEGSKA (reference sequence). The CDR3 runs 16 residues. V dropped 3 bases and J dropped 2 bases, with 16 bases sitting between them. CDR3: CSASRAGTPNTGELFF. CDR3 DNA: TGCAGTGCTAGTCGGGCCGGGACTCCAAACACCGGGGAGCTGTTTTTT.

This clonotype was detected only a few times. The V and J genes are TRBV15 and TRBJ1-5; D remains ambiguous. Between the trimmed V and J ends, which lost 0 bases and 1 base, there was a span of 7 bases. The CDR3 is 15 amino acids. The germline V gene has CDR1 LNHNV and CDR2 YYDKDF (reference sequence). For the CDR3, the DNA is TGTGCCACCAGCAGAGATTTTTCCAGCAATCAGCCCCAGCATTTT. It specifies CATSRDFSSNQPQHF.

In this sample, this clonotype turned up a few times. The chain couples TRBV15 to TRBJ2-3; D is unclear. The CDR3 contains 14 residues. Germline CDR1 LNHNV, CDR2 YYDKDF (reference sequence). Trimming cost V 0 bases and J 6 bases, with 10 bases left between them. The CDR3 region has the DNA TGTGCCACCAGCAGAGATAAAGGAGTGGATACGCAGTATTTT. Amino acid sequence: CATSRDKGVDTQYF.

The genes are TRBV13 and TRBJ2-2, with unresolved D. Germline V lookup: CDR1 PRHDT, CDR2 FYEKMQ (reference sequence). Trimming removed 4 bases at V and 7 bases at J, with 10 bases between. This CDR3 spans 13 amino acids. The CDR3 loop reads CASSWGENGELFF. The CDR3 region has the DNA TGTGCCAGCAGCTGGGGTGAAAACGGGGAGCTGTTTTTT. The full variable domain, completed using reference TRBV13 and TRBJ2-2, is AAGVIQSPRHLIKEKRETATLKCYPIPRHDTVYWYQQGPGQDPQFLISFYEKMQSDKGSIPDRFSAQQFSDYHSELNMSSLELGDSALYFCASSWGENGELFFGEGSRLTVL.

V and J are TRBV5-1 and TRBJ2-7, with 7 bases matching TRBD1. The ends lost 5 bases at V and 0 bases at J; junction bases unmatched: 8. There are 15 residues in the CDR3. Per germline, CDR1 SGHRS and CDR2 YFSETQ. CDR3 sequence: CASSGGQLSSYEQYF. CDR3 coding DNA: TGCGCCAGCAGTGGGGGACAGCTCAGCTCCTACGAGCAGTACTTC.

The rearrangement uses TRBV2 and TRBJ2-1, with 7 bases matching TRBD1. CDR1 is SNHLY and CDR2 is FYNNEI in the germline V gene. The CDR3 extends over 13 amino acids. V was pared by 6 bases and J by 8 bases, with 7 bases of the junction left unmatched. The DNA of the CDR3 is TGTGCCAGCAGACCCACAGGGGCCGATGAGCAGTTCTTC. This translates into CASRPTGADEQFF.

This rearrangement joins TRBV2 to TRBJ2-2; 8 bases line up with TRBD2. V was pared by 5 bases and J by 5 bases, with 7 bases of the junction left unmatched. The CDR3 covers 15 residues. Germline CDR1 and CDR2: SNHLY and FYNNEI. In DNA, the CDR3 is TGTGCCAGCAGTCCACGGGGGGGCAGAACCGGGGAGCTGTTTTTT. It codes for CASSPRGGRTGELFF.

V usage is TRBV7-8 and J usage is TRBJ1-4; a weak D match, TRBD1 (5 bases). Germline values: CDR1 SGHVS, CDR2 FQNEAQ. The germline V and J ends were trimmed by 1 base and 4 bases, with 13 bases remaining between them. This CDR3 has 16 residues. The CDR3 protein is CASSLGQGPGNEKLFF. CDR3 nucleotide sequence: TGTGCCAGCAGCTTAGGGCAGGGACCCGGTAATGAAAAACTGTTTTTT. The variable domain in full, completed from reference TRBV7-8 and TRBJ1-4, reads GAGVSQSPRYKVAKRGQDVALRCDPISGHVSLFWYQQALGQGPEFLTYFQNEAQLDKSGLPSDRFFAERPEGSVSTLKIQRTQQEDSAVYLCASSLGQGPGNEKLFFGSGTQLSVL.